This T cell receptor beta chain stems from a study of blood T cell repertoires in COVID-19 (dated by TCRdb to about 2020). Concerning the study at large: Samples covering the acute and convalescent phases of COVID-19 were provided by collaborators in the United States, Italy and Spain. The sample metadata nearly always contained a de-identified subject ID, COVID-19 status, age in years and sex. HLA class I and class II types, where available, came from metadata supplied by the sample provider rather than from assay-based typing. Deeply sampled blood TCRbeta repertoires from subjects exposed to, actively infected with, or recovered from COVID-19 were included in the dataset. The samples were drawn from two sources: the first 160 participants of the ongoing ImmuneRACE study, and over 1,000 subjects contributed by 6 global collaborators. The material from the prospective study consisted of cDNA or gDNA derived from T cells, B-cell-depleted T cells, or PBMCs. A freely available public database, intended as a resource for researchers studying the immune response to SARS-CoV-2, is where the repertoires were released. The research as a whole found: The quantity of clinical and demographic metadata differed by source and by participant and was supplied without curation.

Taken from the germline V gene, the CDR1 and CDR2 loops are SGHDN and FVKESK. V has 4 bases trimmed and J has 0 bases trimmed; junction bases matching no gene number 6. Including cysteine and phenylalanine, the CDR3 has 17 amino acids. Of the read, only the CDR3 DNA is kept; its 51 bases are in frame from base 1. Collaborating institutions collected whole blood in K2EDTA tubes following their own protocols. For TCRbeta analysis, collaborators shipped samples in one of three forms: frozen whole blood, isolated PBMCs, or DNA extracted from either of those sample types. TCRbeta CDR3 regions were amplified from genomic DNA by means of the immunoSEQ Assay, a bias-controlled multiplex PCR. Concerning the study's data processing: The number of nucleated cells in each sample was estimated by amplification of reference gene primers within the assay. To quantify the absolute abundance of each unique TCRbeta CDR3 rearrangement, sequence reads were collapsed and filtered. Productive Simpson clonality was computed per sample as the square root of Simpson's diversity index over productive rearrangements. TCRdb holds this immuneACCESS table with in-frame rearrangements only. Some clones are missing; in checked studies, unresolved V genes explain under half, and the rest has no known cause. The DNA gave D and trimming, while V, J and clone size come from that table. The sample data list 100,000 to 150,000 clones, and 88% of these were observed just once. About 9.3% of the sample goes to the ten largest clones.

About this clone itself: What antigen it recognizes has not been identified. No per-base quality is available; no much larger clone lies one base away.

Sample: peripheral blood. The chain uses TRBV14 and TRBJ2-1; 10 nucleotides in the junction match TRBD2. The source is a man aged 50 to 59 with acute or convalescent COVID-19. The nucleotide sequence reads TGTGCCAGCAGCCCCCTAGCGGGGGACACCTCCTACAATGAGCAGTTCTTC. This yields the protein CASSPLAGDTSYNEQFF. Where the CDR3 stops, the reference TRBV14 and TRBJ2-1 genes take over; the full variable domain is EAGVTQFPSHSVIEKGQTVTLRCDPISGHDNLYWYRRVMGKEIKFLLHFVKESKQDESGMPNNRFLAERTGGTYSTLKVQPAELEDSGVYFCASSPLAGDTSYNEQFFGPGTRLTVL.